The text below deals with one T cell receptor beta chain. Its matching antigen is unknown. The authors ran a second PCR of about 6 to 12 cycles using a sample-barcoded 5' primer and a J-beta primer mix. Each cDNA molecule, via a template-switch adaptor with 12 random nucleotides, was tagged. TCRdb called the 5' RACE reads again in MiXCR, with one record for every CDR3 protein. The data contain 1.5 million to 2 million distinct CDR3 sequences, around 48% of them singletons. The entry originates in a study of blood T cells in healthy people across ages. Whole-study results and caveats: Strongly correlated with naive T cell percentage was TCR beta diversity.

Every donor provided roughly 10 milliliters of peripheral blood. CDR1 and CDR2 (germline): SGDLS, YYNGEE. This CDR3 is built from 14 residues. V gave up 5 bases and J gave up 7 bases; unmatched junction bases: 6. This chain joins TRBV9 and TRBJ2-1; 10 bases map to TRBD1. The receptor's source is a woman between 35 and 50 years old in good health. The material sequenced was blood. CDR3 nucleotide sequence: TGTGCCAGCAGGCGGACAGGGGGTGTGAATGAGCAGTTCTTC. Its protein product is CASRRTGGVNEQFF.